The next 13 T cell receptor beta chains were all read from a single sample in a study of OX40 agonist ivuxolimab in advanced cancers. Method: immunoSEQ multiplex PCR; TCRdb's copy keeps in-frame clones and lacks some. The table records roughly 58,000 clones, around 85% of them present only once. The sample consisted of CD4+ or CD8+ T cells sorted from blood, taken in a trial of the OX40 agonist ivuxolimab. The receptor set was obtained from an adult with an advanced solid tumor such as melanoma, head and neck, liver or kidney cancer.

The V gene is TRBV10-3, the J gene TRBJ2-7; D remains unclear. CDR1 and CDR2 (germline): ENHRY, SYGVKD. The CDR3 length is 17 residues. Trimming removed 0 bases at V and 6 bases at J, with 21 bases between. Written as DNA, the CDR3 is TGTGCCATCAGTGAGTCGCTAGGCTTTGGAGTCTCACGCGAGCAGTACTTC. Translated, it gives CAISESLGFGVSREQYF.

The chain carries TRBV29-1 and TRBJ2-1; D possibly corresponds to TRBD1 (6 bases). The germline V gene encodes CDR1 SQVTM and CDR2 ANQGSEA. Trimming took off 5 bases at V and 5 bases at J, with 7 bases between the two ends. The CDR3 is 11 amino acids. CDR3 amino acids: CSVYRDNEQFF. The CDR3 DNA sequence: TGCAGCGTTTACAGGGACAATGAGCAGTTCTTC.

J is TRBJ1-2 and V is TRBV6-5; perhaps TRBD1 as D (5 bases). The germline V and J ends were trimmed by 8 bases and 7 bases, with 23 bases remaining between them. The CDR3 is 15 residues long. Germline loops: CDR1 MNHEY, CDR2 SVGAGI. The CDR3 coding sequence is TGTGCCAGCGCATCCCCCCCGAGGGGTTTTTCTGGCTACACCTTC. Its protein product is CASASPPRGFSGYTF.

The chain is built from TRBV19 and TRBJ1-2, with no clear D. The V gene lost 9 bases and the J gene lost 0 bases, with 11 bases spanning the gap. The CDR3 loop spans 13 amino acids. CDR1 is LNHDA and CDR2 is SQIVND in the germline V gene (reference sequence). The CDR3 reads CASALEANYGYTF. The CDR3 nucleotides are TGTGCCAGCGCCCTAGAAGCTAACTATGGCTACACCTTC.

This clone was seen only once. The chain combines TRBV12-5 with TRBJ2-1; D uncertain. Germline loops: CDR1 LGHNT, CDR2 FRNRAP. Trimming took 0 bases from V and 4 from J, leaving 4 bases between them. The CDR3 consists of 13 residues. The CDR3 DNA reads TGTGCTAGTGGTTTGGTACGTTACAATGAGCAGTTCTTC. Amino acids: CASGLVRYNEQFF.

This clone was seen only once. V and J are TRBV18 and TRBJ2-2; 10 nucleotides line up with TRBD2. The CDR3 is 17 residues long. J was trimmed by 0 bases and V by 3 bases; bases with no gene match: 4. Germline V lookup: CDR1 KGHSH, CDR2 LQKENI. The CDR3 sequence is CASSPSLAGANTGELFF. The CDR3 DNA sequence: TGTGCCAGCTCACCCTCCCTAGCGGGAGCGAACACCGGGGAGCTGTTTTTT.

The V gene is TRBV13, the J gene TRBJ2-3, with D possibly matching TRBD1 (5 bases). The CDR3 runs to 14 residues. The V gene lost 5 bases and the J gene lost 2 bases, with 11 bases spanning the gap. CDR1 and CDR2 from the germline V gene are PRHDT and FYEKMQ (reference sequence). The CDR3 region is CASSPWGNTDTQYF. CDR3 in DNA: TGTGCCAGCAGCCCCTGGGGCAACACAGATACGCAGTATTTT.

The V gene is TRBV29-1, the J gene TRBJ1-1; D not resolved. Germline-derived CDR1 and CDR2 are SQVTM and ANQGSEA. The CDR3 is 11 residues long. V was shortened by 2 bases and J by 8 bases, with 9 bases between the two germline ends. The CDR3 protein is CSVELLREAFF. CDR3 DNA sequence: TGCAGCGTTGAATTGCTCCGAGAAGCTTTCTTT.

The J gene is TRBJ1-2, the V gene TRBV18, with 7 bases fitting TRBD1. The germline V gene has CDR1 KGHSH and CDR2 LQKENI. Trimming removed 5 bases from V and 1 base from J; junction bases left unmatched: 4. The CDR3 length is 14 residues. The chain's CDR3 is CASSMTGNNYGYTF. In nucleotides, the CDR3 is TGTGCCAGCTCAATGACAGGGAATAACTATGGCTACACCTTC. The full variable domain, its missing parts supplied by reference TRBV18 and TRBJ1-2, is NAGVMQNPRHLVRRRGQEARLRCSPMKGHSHVYWYRQLPEEGLKFMVYLQKENIIDESGMPKERFSAEFPKEGPSILRIQQVVRGDSAAYFCASSMTGNNYGYTFGSGTRLTVV.

The J gene is TRBJ2-7, the V gene TRBV12-5, with 14 positions matching TRBD2. V shed 5 bases and J 4 bases; nucleotides not matched to a gene: 4. Germline CDR1 is LGHNT and CDR2 is FRNRAP. The CDR3 length is 15 residues. CDR3 nucleotides: TGTGCTAGTGGTACCGGACTAGCGGGAGGATACGAGCAGTACTTC. Protein sequence: CASGTGLAGGYEQYF.

The J gene is TRBJ1-1, the V gene TRBV18; 8 bases fit TRBD1. CDR3 length: 14 residues. Germline lookup yields CDR1 KGHSH and CDR2 LQKENI. V trimming: 2 bases; J trimming: 7 bases; junction bases outside the gene matches: 6. As DNA, the CDR3 is TGTGCCAGCTCACCAAGGGGAGACAGGGGTGAAGCTTTCTTT. Encoded protein: CASSPRGDRGEAFF. The complete variable domain, with remaining parts taken from reference TRBV18 and TRBJ1-1, reads NAGVMQNPRHLVRRRGQEARLRCSPMKGHSHVYWYRQLPEEGLKFMVYLQKENIIDESGMPKERFSAEFPKEGPSILRIQQVVRGDSAAYFCASSPRGDRGEAFFGQGTRLTVV.

The chain carries TRBV4-1 and TRBJ1-5; D ambiguous. The CDR3 covers 17 residues. Trimming took 3 bases from V and 2 from J, leaving 17 bases between them. Germline V lookup: CDR1 MGHRA, CDR2 YSYEKL. CDR3 sequence reads: CASSHVPGKTRNQPQHF. In DNA form, the CDR3 reads TGCGCCAGCAGCCACGTTCCTGGTAAGACTCGCAATCAGCCCCAGCATTTT.

The rearrangement joins TRBV6-5 to TRBJ1-5; possibly TRBD1 for D (5 bases). The CDR3 is made up of 15 amino acids. Germline V CDR1 and CDR2: MNHEY, SVGAGI. V gave up 6 bases and J gave up 2 bases, with 14 bases separating them. CDR3 sequence: CASRPTVWGNQPQHF. The CDR3 bases are TGTGCCAGCAGACCGACAGTTTGGGGCAATCAGCCCCAGCATTTT.